The source of this T cell receptor beta chain is a study of T cell responses to AZD1222 COVID-19 vaccine. Only in-frame clones appear in the TCRdb table, and some are missing; sequencing was by immunoSEQ multiplex PCR. The data show 82,000 or so clones, 90% seen once. Trimming stripped 7 bases from V and 5 bases from J, with 14 bases between. Germline V gene sequence: CDR1 MDHEN, CDR2 SYDVKM. This CDR3 region has 14 residues. Sequencing used peripheral blood, obtained on day 0 of AZD1222 vaccination. The receptor comes from an adult in good health. This chain links TRBV28 with TRBJ1-4, with a tentative D call TRBD1 (6 bases). The CDR3 coding sequence is TGTGCCAGCACCGGGGGGGCGGAAAATGAAAAACTGTTTTTT. This sequence encodes CASTGGAENEKLFF.